One sample yielded the 10 T cell receptor beta chains listed below, sequenced in a study of glioma-infiltrating T cells after dendritic cell vaccination. Time point given: after dendritic cell vaccination, including at tumor progression/relapse. Profiled with immunoSEQ multiplex PCR; TCRdb holds only in-frame clones, not every one. The repertoire holds roughly 100,000 clones, with 80% to 85% as singletons. The material was blood, obtained after dendritic cell vaccination. The receptors stem from a human donor with glioblastoma.

This chain connects TRBV30 to TRBJ1-2, with TRBD1 matching over 8 bases. The CDR3 runs 12 residues. Trimming removed 8 bases from V and 6 bases from J; junction bases left unmatched: 8. Germline V CDR1 and CDR2: GTSNPN, SVGIG (reference sequence). The CDR3 protein is CAQGQGGNGYTF. The CDR3 DNA follows: TGTGCCCAAGGACAGGGAGGGAATGGCTACACCTTC.

The chain links TRBV27 to TRBJ2-7; maybe TRBD1 (5 bases). The CDR3 runs 13 residues. Germline V gene lookup returns CDR1 MNHEY and CDR2 SMNVEV (reference sequence). V was trimmed by 3 bases and J by 4 bases, leaving 10 bases between them. The CDR3 DNA reads as TGTGCCAGCAGTTTTAGCAGGGCTTACGAGCAGTACTTC. Protein product: CASSFSRAYEQYF.

The chain uses TRBV2 and TRBJ1-5; maybe TRBD1 (5 bases). In germline, CDR1 is SNHLY, CDR2 FYNNEI. V lost 6 bases to trimming and J lost 1 base, with 13 bases between them. This CDR3 has 15 amino acids. Here the CDR3 reads CASSERRDSNQPQHF. In DNA form, the CDR3 reads TGTGCCAGCAGCGAACGGAGGGACAGCAATCAGCCCCAGCATTTT.

With respect to this clone: This sample also contains other DNA sequences that code for the same CDR3. This chain uses TRBV5-1 with TRBJ2-2; D possibly corresponds to TRBD2 (5 bases). Per the germline V gene, CDR1 is SGHRS and CDR2 is YFSETQ. The length of the CDR3 is 14 residues. Trimming removed 6 bases from V and 7 bases from J, with 16 bases in between. The CDR3 loop reads CASTYLDRGGELFF. The CDR3 coding sequence is TGCGCCAGCACTTACTTGGACCGGGGCGGGGAGCTGTTTTTT.

The chain carries TRBV29-1 and TRBJ1-5; no clear D. V gave up 6 bases and J gave up 5 bases, with 14 bases separating them. The germline V gene has CDR1 SQVTM and CDR2 ANQGSEA. CDR3 size: 13 residues. The CDR3 DNA reads as TGCAGCGTCGGTTGGAAAGGAGATCAGCCCCAGCATTTT. Its protein product is CSVGWKGDQPQHF.

This clone has only a few counts. This rearrangement joins TRBV6-6 to TRBJ1-5; 7 bases line up with TRBD1. Germline CDR1 is MNHNY and CDR2 is SVGAGI (reference sequence). Trimming removed 8 bases from V and 1 base from J; junction bases left unmatched: 5. CDR3 length: 14 residues. CDR3 bases: TGTGCCAGCCGGGGACAGTCGAGCAATCAGCCCCAGCATTTT. It codes for CASRGQSSNQPQHF.

The rearrangement uses TRBV2 and TRBJ2-6; D is unclear. With 8 bases removed from V and 0 bases from J, the gap between germline ends came to 5 bases. The CDR3 length is 13 residues. Germline loops: CDR1 SNHLY, CDR2 FYNNEI. This CDR3 reads CASRSSGANVLTF. CDR3 DNA sequence: TGTGCCAGCCGGAGCTCTGGGGCCAACGTCCTGACTTTC. The variable domain in full, completed from reference TRBV2 and TRBJ2-6, reads EPEVTQTPSHQVTQMGQEVILRCVPISNHLYFYWYRQILGQKVEFLVSFYNNEISEKSEIFDDQFSVERPDGSNFTLKIRSTKLEDSAMYFCASRSSGANVLTFGAGSRLTVL.

V usage is TRBV7-2 and J usage is TRBJ1-6; no reliable D call. Germline V lookup: CDR1 SGHTA, CDR2 FQGNSA. The V and J ends lost 9 bases and 7 bases respectively, with 10 bases between them. This CDR3 contains 12 residues. Written as DNA, the CDR3 is TGTGCCAGTTCACTGCTGAATTCACCCCTCCACTTT. This sequence encodes CASSLLNSPLHF.

This chain links TRBV9 with TRBJ2-5, with 8 positions matching TRBD2. CDR3 size: 14 residues. From germline, CDR1 is SGDLS and CDR2 YYNGEE. V lost 1 base and J lost 4; bases outside the gene matches: 3. The CDR3 DNA reads TGTGCCAGCAGCGTAACTAGCGGCGGAGAGACCCAGTACTTC. Amino acid sequence: CASSVTSGGETQYF.

V usage is TRBV19 and J usage is TRBJ2-1; 8 nucleotides match TRBD1. V was pared by 10 bases and J by 5 bases, with 4 bases of the junction left unmatched. From germline, CDR1 is LNHDA and CDR2 SQIVND (reference sequence). The CDR3 length is 12 residues. The CDR3 spells CATRQGNNEQFF. CDR3 in DNA: TGTGCCACCCGACAGGGGAACAATGAGCAGTTCTTC.